Listed below are T cell receptor beta chains from one sample, sequenced in a study of T cells in Graves' hyperthyroidism and ophthalmopathy. Each CDR3 protein gets one entry after TCRdb re-called the multiplex PCR reads with MiXCR. The top ten hold 73% of the sample, which has 370,000 or so distinct CDR3 sequences, approximately 25% seen once. Material: blood. All receptors derive from a man aged 50 to 59 with Graves' hyperthyroidism. Both conserved end residues are part of each CDR3. D genes are given only for firm matches. Rows give clone size only sometimes, using once, few, many, or a class for an expanded clone.

NA	many	TRBV2	TRBJ2-7	CASSGAGGADEQYF	TGTGCCTCATCAGGGGCTGGCGGGGCTGACGAGCAGTACTTC
TRBD2	once	TRBV5-4	TRBJ2-2	CASSFLMWLAGANGELFF	TGTGCCAGCAGCTTTCTGATGTGGCTAGCGGGAGCTAACGGGGAGCTGTTTTTT
TRBD2	NA	TRBV5-1	TRBJ2-5	CASSEHHVAGGPRETQYF	TGCGCCAGCAGCGAACATCATGTAGCGGGAGGGCCGAGGGAGACCCAGTACTTC
NA	many	TRBV20-1	TRBJ2-7	CSASQNEFRSSYEQYF	TGCAGTGCCTCCCAGAACGAGTTTAGGAGCTCCTACGAGCAGTACTTC
NA	many	TRBV5-1	TRBJ2-7	CASSFGLTYEQYF	TGCGCCAGCAGCTTTGGGTTAACCTACGAGCAGTACTTC
NA	NA	TRBV7-3	TRBJ2-2	CASSSPLGNTGELFF	TGTGCCAGCAGCTCTCCTCTGGGGAACACCGGGGAGCTGTTTTTT
NA	few	TRBV5-6	TRBJ1-1	CASNWGTEAFF	TGTGCCAGCAATTGGGGGACTGAAGCTTTCTTT
NA	NA	TRBV11-3	TRBJ1-1	CASSLFQNTEAFF	TGTGCCAGCAGCTTATTTCAGAACACTGAAGCTTTCTTT
TRBD2	NA	TRBV27	TRBJ2-5	CASSLSSGREGQETQYF	TGTGCCAGCAGTTTATCTAGCGGGAGGGAGGGCCAAGAGACCCAGTACTTC
TRBD2	many	TRBV3-1	TRBJ2-1	CASSQAILAGSEQFF	TGTGCCAGCAGCCAAGCAATCCTAGCGGGAAGCGAGCAGTTCTTC
NA	NA	TRBV6-1	TRBJ1-2	CASSIDRWSAGYTF	TGTGCCAGCAGTATTGACAGGTGGTCCGCTGGCTACACCTTC